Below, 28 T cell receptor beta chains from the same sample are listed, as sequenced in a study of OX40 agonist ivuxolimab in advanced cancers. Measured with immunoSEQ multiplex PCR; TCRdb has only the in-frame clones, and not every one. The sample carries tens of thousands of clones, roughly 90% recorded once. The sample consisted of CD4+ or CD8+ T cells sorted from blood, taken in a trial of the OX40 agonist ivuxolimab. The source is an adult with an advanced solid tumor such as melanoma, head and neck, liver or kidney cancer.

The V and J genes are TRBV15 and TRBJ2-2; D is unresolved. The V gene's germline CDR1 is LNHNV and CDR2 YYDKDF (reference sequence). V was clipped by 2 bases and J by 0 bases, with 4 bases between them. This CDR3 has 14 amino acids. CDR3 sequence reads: CATSRHSNTGELFF. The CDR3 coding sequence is TGTGCCACCAGCAGACATTCGAACACCGGGGAGCTGTTTTTT. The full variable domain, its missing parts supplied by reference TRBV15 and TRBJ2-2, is DAMVIQNPRYQVTQFGKPVTLSCSQTLNHNVMYWYQQKSSQAPKLLFHYYDKDFNNEADTPDNFQSRRPNTSFCFLDIRSPGLGDTAMYLCATSRHSNTGELFFGEGSRLTVL.

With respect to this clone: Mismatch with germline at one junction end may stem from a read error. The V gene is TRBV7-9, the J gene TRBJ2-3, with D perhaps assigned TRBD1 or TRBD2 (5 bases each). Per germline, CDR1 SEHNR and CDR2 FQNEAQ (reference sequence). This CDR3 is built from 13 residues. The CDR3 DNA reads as TGTGCCAGCACCTTAGACGGGACCGATACGCAGTATTTT. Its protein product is CASTLDGTDTQYF.

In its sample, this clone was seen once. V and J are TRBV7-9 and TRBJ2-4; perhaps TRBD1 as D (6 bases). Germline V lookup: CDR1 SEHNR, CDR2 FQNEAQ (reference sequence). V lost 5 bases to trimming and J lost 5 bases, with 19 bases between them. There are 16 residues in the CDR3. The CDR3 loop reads CASSNRVGQNENIQYF. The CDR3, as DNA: TGTGCCAGCAGCAACAGGGTTGGACAGAATGAAAACATTCAGTACTTC.

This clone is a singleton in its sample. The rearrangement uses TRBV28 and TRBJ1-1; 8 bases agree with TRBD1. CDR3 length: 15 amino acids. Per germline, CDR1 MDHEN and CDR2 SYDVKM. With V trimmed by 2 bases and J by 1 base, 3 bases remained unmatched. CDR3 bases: TGTGCCAGCAGTTTAAGGACAGGGAAGAACACTGAAGCTTTCTTT. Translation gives CASSLRTGKNTEAFF.

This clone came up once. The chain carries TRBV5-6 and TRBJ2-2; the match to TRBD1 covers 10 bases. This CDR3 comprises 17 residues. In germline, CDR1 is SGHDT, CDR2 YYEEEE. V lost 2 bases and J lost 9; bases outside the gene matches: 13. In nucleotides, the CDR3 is TGTGCCAGCAGCTTTTTTGCATCGGGACAGGGGAGCTGGGAGCTGTTTTTT. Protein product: CASSFFASGQGSWELFF.

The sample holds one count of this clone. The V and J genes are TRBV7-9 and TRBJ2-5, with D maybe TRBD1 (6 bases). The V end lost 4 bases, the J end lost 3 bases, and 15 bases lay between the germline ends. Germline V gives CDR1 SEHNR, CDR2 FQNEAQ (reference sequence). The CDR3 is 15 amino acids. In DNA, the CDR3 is TGTGCCAGCAGCTCGCCCGGGGACACCGAAGAGACCCAGTACTTC. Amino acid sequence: CASSSPGDTEETQYF.

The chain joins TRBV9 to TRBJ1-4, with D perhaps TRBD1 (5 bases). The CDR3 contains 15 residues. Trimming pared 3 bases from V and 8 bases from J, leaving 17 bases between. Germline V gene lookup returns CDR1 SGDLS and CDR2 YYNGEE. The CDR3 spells CASSAQGFSGEKLFF. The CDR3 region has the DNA TGTGCCAGCAGCGCTCAGGGCTTCTCGGGGGAAAAACTGTTTTTT.

The CDR3 is CASSIAVSSYEQYF. CDR3 nucleotides: TGTGCCAGTAGTATTGCCGTCAGTAGCTACGAGCAGTACTTC. This rearrangement joins TRBV19 to TRBJ2-5; D is undetermined. The J call could be wrong; TRBJ2-7 is a better fit for the DNA end. The CDR3 has 14 amino acids. Germline assignment: CDR1 LNHDA and CDR2 SQIVND (reference sequence).

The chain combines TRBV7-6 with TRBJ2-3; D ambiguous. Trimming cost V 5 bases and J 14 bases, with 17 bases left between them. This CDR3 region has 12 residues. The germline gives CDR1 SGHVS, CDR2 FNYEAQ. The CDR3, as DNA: TGTGCCAGCAGCGCCGACCCCTCGAAGCGGTATTTT. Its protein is CASSADPSKRYF.

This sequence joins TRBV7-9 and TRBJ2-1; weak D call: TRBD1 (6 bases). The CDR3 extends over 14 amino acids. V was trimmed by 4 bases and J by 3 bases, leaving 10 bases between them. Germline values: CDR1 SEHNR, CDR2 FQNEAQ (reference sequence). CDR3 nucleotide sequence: TGTGCCAGCAGCTACAGGGTTGGCTACAATGAGCAGTTCTTC. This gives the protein CASSYRVGYNEQFF.

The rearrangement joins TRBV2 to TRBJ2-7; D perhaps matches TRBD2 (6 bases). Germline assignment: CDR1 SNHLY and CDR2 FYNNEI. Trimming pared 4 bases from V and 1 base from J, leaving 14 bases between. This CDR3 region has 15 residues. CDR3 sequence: CASSVWGGNSYEQYF. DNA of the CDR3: TGTGCCAGCAGTGTTTGGGGCGGGAATTCCTACGAGCAGTACTTC.

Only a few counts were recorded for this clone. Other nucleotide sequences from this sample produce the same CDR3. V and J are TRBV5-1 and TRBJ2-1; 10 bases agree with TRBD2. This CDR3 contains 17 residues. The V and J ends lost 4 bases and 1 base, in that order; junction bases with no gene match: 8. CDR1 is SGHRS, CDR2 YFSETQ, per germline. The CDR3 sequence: CASSREASGSSYNEQFF. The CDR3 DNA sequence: TGCGCCAGCAGCCGGGAGGCTAGCGGGAGTTCCTACAATGAGCAGTTCTTC.

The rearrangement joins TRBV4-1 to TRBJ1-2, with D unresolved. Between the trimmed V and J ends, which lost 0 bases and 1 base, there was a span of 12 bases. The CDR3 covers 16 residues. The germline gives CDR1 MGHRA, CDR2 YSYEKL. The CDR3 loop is CASSQDASWVNYGYTF. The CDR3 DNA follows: TGCGCCAGCAGCCAAGACGCGAGTTGGGTTAACTATGGCTACACCTTC.

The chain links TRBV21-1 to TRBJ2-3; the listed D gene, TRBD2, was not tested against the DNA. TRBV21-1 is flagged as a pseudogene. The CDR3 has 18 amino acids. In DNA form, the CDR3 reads TGTGCCAGCAGCAAAGAGGGTGGACTAGCGGGGTACACAGATACGCAGTATTTT. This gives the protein CASSKEGGLAGYTDTQYF.

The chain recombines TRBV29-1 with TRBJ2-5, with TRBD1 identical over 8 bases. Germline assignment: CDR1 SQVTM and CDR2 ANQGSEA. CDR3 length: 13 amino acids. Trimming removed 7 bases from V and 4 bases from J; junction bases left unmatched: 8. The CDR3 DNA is TGCAGCGGAGGACAGGGACGGACAGAGACCCAGTACTTC. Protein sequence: CSGGQGRTETQYF.

The CDR3: CSVEDLGTGGYGYTF. Written as DNA, the CDR3 is TGCAGCGTTGAAGATTTAGGGACAGGTGGATATGGCTACACCTTC. The genes are TRBV29-1 and TRBJ1-2; 8 nucleotides align to TRBD1. The CDR3 extends over 15 amino acids. V shed 0 bases, J shed 5 bases, and the junction held 8 bases outside the gene matches. CDR1 SQVTM and CDR2 ANQGSEA come from the germline V gene.

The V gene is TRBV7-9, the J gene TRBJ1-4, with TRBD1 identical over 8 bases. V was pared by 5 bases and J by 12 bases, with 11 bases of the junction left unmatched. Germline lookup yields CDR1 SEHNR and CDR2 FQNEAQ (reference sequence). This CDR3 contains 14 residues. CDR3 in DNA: TGTGCCAGCAGCCTTGGACAGGGCCCCTGGGAACTGTTTTTT. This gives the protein CASSLGQGPWELFF.

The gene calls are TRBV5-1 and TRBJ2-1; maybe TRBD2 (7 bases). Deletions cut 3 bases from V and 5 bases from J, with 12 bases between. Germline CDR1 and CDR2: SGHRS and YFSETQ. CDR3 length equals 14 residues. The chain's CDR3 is CASSYRGANNEQFF. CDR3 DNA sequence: TGCGCCAGCAGCTACCGGGGGGCCAACAATGAGCAGTTCTTC.

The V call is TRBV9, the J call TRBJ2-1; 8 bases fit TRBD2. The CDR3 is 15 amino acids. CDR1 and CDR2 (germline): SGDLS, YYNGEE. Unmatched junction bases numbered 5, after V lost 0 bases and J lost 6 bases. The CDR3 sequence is CASSVGLAGGNEQFF. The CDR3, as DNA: TGTGCCAGCAGCGTAGGGCTAGCGGGCGGCAATGAGCAGTTCTTC.

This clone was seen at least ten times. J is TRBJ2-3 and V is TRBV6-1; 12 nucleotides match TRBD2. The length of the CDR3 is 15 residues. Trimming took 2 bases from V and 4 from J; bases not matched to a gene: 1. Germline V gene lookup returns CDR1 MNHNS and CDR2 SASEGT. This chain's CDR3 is CASSELAGGPDTQYF. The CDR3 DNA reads TGTGCCAGCAGTGAACTAGCGGGAGGGCCAGATACGCAGTATTTT.

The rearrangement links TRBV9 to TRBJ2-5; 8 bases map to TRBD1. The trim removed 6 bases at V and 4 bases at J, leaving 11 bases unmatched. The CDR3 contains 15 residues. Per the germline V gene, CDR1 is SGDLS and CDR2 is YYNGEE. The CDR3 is CASNPKGQAGETQYF. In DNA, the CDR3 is TGTGCCAGCAACCCTAAGGGACAGGCAGGAGAGACCCAGTACTTC.

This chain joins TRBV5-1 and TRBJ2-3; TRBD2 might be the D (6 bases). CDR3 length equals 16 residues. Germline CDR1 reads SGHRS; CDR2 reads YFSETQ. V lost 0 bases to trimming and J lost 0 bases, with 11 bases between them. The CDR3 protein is CASSLDREQSTDTQYF. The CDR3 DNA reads TGCGCCAGCAGCTTGGATCGGGAGCAGAGCACAGATACGCAGTATTTT.

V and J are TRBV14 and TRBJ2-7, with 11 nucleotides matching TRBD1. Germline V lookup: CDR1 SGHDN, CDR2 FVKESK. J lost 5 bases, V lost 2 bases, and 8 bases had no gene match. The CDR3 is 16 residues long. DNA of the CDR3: TGTGCCAGCAGCCAAATTCCGGGACAGGGGGTTAACGAGCAGTACTTC. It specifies CASSQIPGQGVNEQYF.

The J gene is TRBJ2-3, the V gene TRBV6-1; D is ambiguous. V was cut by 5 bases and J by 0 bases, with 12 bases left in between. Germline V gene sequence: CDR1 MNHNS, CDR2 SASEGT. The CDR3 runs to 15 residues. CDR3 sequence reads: CASSIHRESTDTQYF. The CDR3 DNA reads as TGTGCCAGCAGTATCCACCGAGAGAGCACAGATACGCAGTATTTT.

Here the CDR3 DNA reads TGTGCCAGCAGTAGGACAGGGCCCGGCACAGATACGCAGTATTTT. It translates to CASSRTGPGTDTQYF. The chain links TRBV28 to TRBJ2-3; 8 bases are a match to TRBD1. The CDR3 totals 15 residues. Trimming took 5 bases from V and 1 from J; bases not matched to a gene: 5. Germline V gives CDR1 MDHEN, CDR2 SYDVKM.

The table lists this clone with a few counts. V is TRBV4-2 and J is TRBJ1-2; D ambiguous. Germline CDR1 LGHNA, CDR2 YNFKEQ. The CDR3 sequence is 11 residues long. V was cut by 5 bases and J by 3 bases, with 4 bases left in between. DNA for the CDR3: TGTGCCAGCAGCGGGGACTATGGCTACACCTTC. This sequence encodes CASSGDYGYTF.

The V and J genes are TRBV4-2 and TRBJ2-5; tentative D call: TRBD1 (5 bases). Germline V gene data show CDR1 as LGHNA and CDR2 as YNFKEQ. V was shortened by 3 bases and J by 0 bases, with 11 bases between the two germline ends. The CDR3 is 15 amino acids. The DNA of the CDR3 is TGTGCCAGCAGCCAGGCACAGGAGTACCAAGAGACCCAGTACTTC. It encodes CASSQAQEYQETQYF.

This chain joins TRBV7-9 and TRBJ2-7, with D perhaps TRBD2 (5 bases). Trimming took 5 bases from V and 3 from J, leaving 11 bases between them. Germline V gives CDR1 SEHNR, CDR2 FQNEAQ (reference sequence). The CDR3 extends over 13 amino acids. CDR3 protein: CASSPPGNYEQYF. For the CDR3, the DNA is TGTGCCAGCAGCCCCCCGGGGAACTACGAGCAGTACTTC.